One and the same sample provided the 15 T cell receptor beta chains below, sequenced in a study of CD8 T cells in ankylosing spondylitis (dated by TCRdb to about 2017). Library prep was done by 5' RACE. TCRdb names Illumina HiSeq 2500 as the instrument used. The public reads were reprocessed in TCRdb via fastp at Q25 and MiXCR, keeping in-frame beta chains. Rows with a matching CDR3 protein are joined into one entry that keeps the most common DNA and genes. Here the sample has roughly 250,000 distinct CDR3 sequences; approximately 10% occur a single time. The ten largest clonotypes hold around 2.6% of the sample. Source material: blood, either unsorted or a sorted T cell fraction (not recorded which). These TCRs come from a male donor with ankylosing spondylitis or in good health (not recorded which).

The table lists this clonotype with many counts. V is TRBV12-3 or TRBV12-4 and J is TRBJ2-7; 8 nucleotides align to TRBD1. V lost 6 bases to trimming and J lost 9 bases; unmatched junction nucleotides: 4. The CDR3 has 11 amino acids. CDR3 protein: CASSGTGGQYF. As DNA, the CDR3 is TGTGCCAGCAGCGGTACAGGGGGGCAGTACTTC.

A few counts support this clonotype. The chain is built from TRBV10-1 and TRBJ2-2; D possibly corresponds to TRBD1 (6 bases). The V and J ends lost 7 bases and 3 bases respectively, with 9 bases between them. The CDR3 consists of 13 residues. Germline V gene data show CDR1 as WNHNN and CDR2 as SYGVQD (reference sequence). In nucleotides, the CDR3 is TGCGCCAGCATGACAGGCCACACCGGGGAGCTGTTTTTT. This encodes CASMTGHTGELFF.

This clonotype occurred many times. CDR3 DNA sequence: TGTGCCACCAGTGCCGGGGATACGCAGTATTTT. Its protein is CATSAGDTQYF. The chain couples TRBV24-1 to TRBJ2-3; no clear D. From germline, CDR1 is KGHDR and CDR2 SFDVKD. V was shortened by 5 bases and J by 6 bases, with 5 bases between the two germline ends. This CDR3 is built from 11 residues.

This clonotype was seen repeatedly, ten times or more. The chain uses TRBV24-1 and TRBJ1-1; 8 bases fit TRBD1. V trimming: 8 bases; J trimming: 5 bases; junction bases outside the gene matches: 3. Germline V gene data show CDR1 as KGHDR and CDR2 as SFDVKD. The CDR3 runs 12 residues. CDR3 in DNA: TGTGCCACCACACGACAGGGGACTGAAGCTTTCTTT. The encoded protein is CATTRQGTEAFF.

Ten or more counts support this clonotype. This chain links TRBV25-1 with TRBJ1-1; D is unresolved. V lost 8 bases and J 5 bases, leaving 15 bases between the germline ends. The germline gives CDR1 MGHDK, CDR2 SYGVNS. This CDR3 spans 13 amino acids. This CDR3 reads CASRLDVGTEAFF. Written as DNA, the CDR3 is TGTGCCAGCCGCCTGGACGTGGGGACTGAAGCTTTCTTT.

This clonotype was observed many times. The chain carries TRBV7-2 and TRBJ1-4; D might be TRBD1 (6 bases). This CDR3 has 14 residues. Trimming shortened V by 0 bases and J by 8 bases, and 10 bases separated the two germline ends. Germline V lookup: CDR1 SGHTA, CDR2 FQGNSA. CDR3 coding DNA: TGTGCCAGCAGCTTAGCCAGGGGAGACGAAAAACTGTTTTTT. Residues: CASSLARGDEKLFF.

This clonotype was counted ten times or more. V and J are TRBV20-1 and TRBJ1-2; D gene ambiguous. The CDR3 totals 10 residues. V lost 2 bases and J 4 bases, leaving 2 bases between the germline ends. The germline CDR1 and CDR2 sequences are DFQATT and SNEGSKA (reference sequence). The CDR3 DNA is TGCAGTGCTAGATCCTATGGCTACACCTTC. Protein sequence: CSARSYGYTF.

This clonotype was recorded many times. The rearrangement joins TRBV11-2 to TRBJ2-2; TRBD2 is a possible D gene (6 bases). V was clipped by 2 bases and J by 7 bases, with 11 bases between them. CDR3 length: 14 residues. The germline V gene encodes CDR1 SGHAT and CDR2 FQNNGV. Here the CDR3 reads CASSLTAEGGELFF. CDR3 sequence (DNA): TGTGCCAGCAGCTTAACGGCGGAGGGCGGGGAGCTGTTTTTT.

The chain recombines TRBV7-3 with TRBJ2-4; no definite D call. The V end lost 2 bases, the J end lost 0 bases, and 23 bases lay between the germline ends. Germline CDR1 and CDR2: SGHTA and FQGTGA. This CDR3 has 20 amino acids. CDR3 bases: TGTGCCAGCAGCTTATACGGTACAGCTCTCGTGGACCTAGCCAAAAACATTCAGTACTTC. Its protein product is CASSLYGTALVDLAKNIQYF.

This clonotype was detected a few times. The rearrangement links TRBV11-3 to TRBJ1-6; D is undetermined. Germline V gene lookup returns CDR1 SGHNT and CDR2 YENEEA. The CDR3 spans 14 residues. Between the trimmed V and J ends, which lost 5 bases and 7 bases, there was a span of 12 bases. CDR3 sequence reads: CASSAQSGNSPLHF. In nucleotides, the CDR3 is TGTGCCAGCAGCGCCCAGTCAGGAAATTCACCCCTCCACTTT.

This clonotype appeared many times. This chain joins TRBV10-3 and TRBJ1-2, with 9 bases that match TRBD1. CDR3 size: 15 residues. V gave up 5 bases and J gave up 5 bases; unmatched junction bases: 9. Per the germline V gene, CDR1 is ENHRY and CDR2 is SYGVKD. The CDR3 sequence is CAISSAGTGIYGYTF. In DNA, the CDR3 is TGTGCCATCAGTTCTGCCGGGACAGGGATTTATGGCTACACCTTC.

The chain is built from TRBV3-1 and TRBJ2-6; tentative D call: TRBD1 (5 bases). Germline V gene sequence: CDR1 LGHDT, CDR2 YNNKEL (reference sequence). The CDR3 sequence is 17 residues long. The V and J ends lost 10 bases and 0 bases respectively, with 19 bases between them. The CDR3 sequence: CATTQARQLSGANVLTF. The CDR3 bases are TGTGCCACCACCCAAGCTAGACAGCTCTCTGGGGCCAACGTCCTGACTTTC.

This clonotype has a count of ten or more. V usage is TRBV15 and J usage is TRBJ1-5, with a weak D call TRBD1 (6 bases). This CDR3 is built from 16 residues. V lost 8 bases to trimming and J lost 1 base, with 18 bases between them. CDR1 and CDR2 (germline): LNHNV, YYDKDF (reference sequence). The CDR3 is CATSRAGAGSNQPQHF. CDR3 nucleotides: TGTGCCACCTCAAGAGCGGGGGCTGGGAGCAATCAGCCCCAGCATTTT.

Many counts were recorded for this clonotype. The chain joins TRBV4-1 to TRBJ1-1; unclear D gene. The germline V and J ends were trimmed by 0 bases and 0 bases, with 14 bases remaining between them. Germline V gene data show CDR1 as MGHRA and CDR2 as YSYEKL. The CDR3 is made up of 17 amino acids. The CDR3 region has the DNA TGCGCCAGCAGCCAAGATAGGCAGGCCCCCATGAACACTGAAGCTTTCTTT. Protein sequence: CASSQDRQAPMNTEAFF.

This clonotype was seen at least ten times. The chain combines TRBV7-9 with TRBJ2-7; 9 bases agree with TRBD1. With V trimmed by 5 bases and J by 6 bases, 8 bases remained unmatched. This CDR3 has 14 residues. CDR1 and CDR2 from the germline V gene are SEHNR and FQNEAQ (reference sequence). The CDR3: CASSGTTGGSEQYF. For the CDR3, the DNA is TGTGCCAGCAGCGGCACAACAGGGGGCAGCGAGCAGTACTTC.